The present TCR beta chain was sequenced within a study of cytomegalovirus exposure and HLA in healthy donors. The study, taken as a whole, reports: In an earlier analysis, about 87% or about 30%: the productive usage of most TCR beta V segments. Accounts indicate the classifier identified cytomegalovirus status with strong specificity and sensitivity.

As to this clone: Its cognate antigen is unknown.

With 60 Vbeta and 13 Jbeta primers, the PCR was carried out. Per the original methods: An analysis performed later counted about 80 million unique TCR beta chains (roughly 11 million of them shared). The data were produced by immunoSEQ multiplex PCR, yet TCRdb's version contains in-frame clones alone and is incomplete. That table supplies the V and J calls and clone size; D and trimming were determined from the DNA. The table records 120,000 or so clones, 77% of them present only once. CDR1 SGHNT and CDR2 YYREEE come from the germline V gene (reference sequence). The CDR3 totals 14 residues. V was shortened by 1 base and J by 4 bases, with 11 bases between the two germline ends.

The J gene is TRBJ1-2, the V gene TRBV5-4; a weak D match, TRBD1 (6 bases). The source material was PBMCs. The sequence was collected from a man aged 50 to 60 in good health and CMV-seropositive. The CDR3 sequence is CASSLRGSTYGYTF. CDR3 sequence (DNA): TGTGCCAGCAGCTTGAGGGGGAGCACCTATGGCTACACCTTC.